A selection of T cell receptor beta chains follows, all from one sample in a study of blood T cells in healthy people across ages. MiXCR, applied by TCRdb to the 5' RACE reads, yields one record per CDR3 protein. There are 600,000 to 850,000 distinct CDR3 sequences in the sample; around 25% occur only once, and 9% to 9.5% lies in the top ten. Separately, the same data were catalogued under a study of T cells of mothers and their children.

Input material: blood. Receptors originate from a boy aged 5-17 years in good health. Both conserved end residues are part of each CDR3. The order of the fields is J gene, V gene, D gene, clone size, CDR3 DNA, CDR3 protein. The D gene is left open where the match is weak. Size is stated for part of the rows, as once, few or many counts, or as a class when the clone is expanded.

j_gene: TRBJ2-5; v_gene: TRBV6-1; d_gene: .; abundance: .; CDR3nt: TGTGCCAGCTTACGACCTAACGGACCTAGCAGGTTCTTC; CDR3aa: CASLRPNGPSRFF
j_gene: TRBJ2-4; v_gene: TRBV6-1; d_gene: TRBD2; abundance: .; CDR3nt: TGTGCCAGCAGTGGGGAAGCGGGGGGGGGCAAAAACATTCAGTACTTC; CDR3aa: CASSGEAGGGKNIQYF
j_gene: TRBJ2-1; v_gene: TRBV11-2; d_gene: TRBD2; abundance: .; CDR3nt: TGTGCCAGCAGCTTGGGACTAGCGGGGGCCCACAATGAGCAGTTCTTC; CDR3aa: CASSLGLAGAHNEQFF
j_gene: TRBJ2-5; v_gene: TRBV29-1; d_gene: .; abundance: few; CDR3nt: TGCAGCGTTGAGGGGGTCCGGGAGACCCAGTACTTC; CDR3aa: CSVEGVRETQYF
j_gene: TRBJ2-7; v_gene: TRBV6-1; d_gene: .; abundance: few; CDR3nt: TGTGCCAGCAGTGGGGCAGGGTTCGACGAGCAGTACTTC; CDR3aa: CASSGAGFDEQYF
j_gene: TRBJ2-3; v_gene: TRBV12-3/TRBV12-4; d_gene: .; abundance: .; CDR3nt: TGTGCCAGCGGAAGGAGAGCAGATACGCAGTATTTT; CDR3aa: CASGRRADTQYF
j_gene: TRBJ2-7; v_gene: TRBV20-1; d_gene: TRBD2; abundance: .; CDR3nt: TGCAGTGCTAGAGCTCCGGGACTAGCGAGCTCCTACGAGCAGTACTTC; CDR3aa: CSARAPGLASSYEQYF
j_gene: TRBJ2-4; v_gene: TRBV27; d_gene: TRBD1; abundance: few; CDR3nt: TGTGCCAGCAGTTCTCCTGACAGGGTAGAGTACTTC; CDR3aa: CASSSPDRVEYF
j_gene: TRBJ2-1; v_gene: TRBV13; d_gene: TRBD1; abundance: few; CDR3nt: TGTGCCAGCAGCTTAGTTATAGGACAGGGGAGGAACAATGAGCAGTTCTTC; CDR3aa: CASSLVIGQGRNNEQFF
j_gene: TRBJ2-7; v_gene: TRBV12-3/TRBV12-4; d_gene: TRBD2; abundance: .; CDR3nt: TGTGCCAGCGCGGGAGGGGGCGAGCAGTACTTC; CDR3aa: CASAGGGEQYF
j_gene: TRBJ2-1; v_gene: TRBV13; d_gene: .; abundance: .; CDR3nt: TGTGCCAGCACCGGGACTTCGTCCTACAATGAGCAGTTCTTC; CDR3aa: CASTGTSSYNEQFF
j_gene: TRBJ2-1; v_gene: TRBV5-1; d_gene: TRBD2; abundance: few; CDR3nt: TGCGCCAGCAGCTTTAGCGGGAGGGTCCACTATAATGAGCAGTTCTTC; CDR3aa: CASSFSGRVHYNEQFF
j_gene: TRBJ2-1; v_gene: TRBV7-9; d_gene: TRBD2; abundance: few; CDR3nt: TGTGCCAGCAGCTCAACCGGGACTAGCGGAGGGAGCTCCTACAATGAGCAGTTCTTC; CDR3aa: CASSSTGTSGGSSYNEQFF
j_gene: TRBJ2-3; v_gene: TRBV4-2; d_gene: TRBD2; abundance: .; CDR3nt: TGTGCCAGCAGCTCCACTAGCGATGATACGCAGTATTTT; CDR3aa: CASSSTSDDTQYF
j_gene: TRBJ2-2; v_gene: TRBV14; d_gene: TRBD1; abundance: .; CDR3nt: TGTGCCAGCAGCCAAGAAGGAGACAGGGGGACCGGGGAGCTGTTTTTT; CDR3aa: CASSQEGDRGTGELFF
j_gene: TRBJ2-3; v_gene: TRBV10-3; d_gene: .; abundance: few; CDR3nt: TGTGCCATCAGTGAGTCCGGGGTTTCAGATACGCAGTATTTT; CDR3aa: CAISESGVSDTQYF
j_gene: TRBJ2-7; v_gene: TRBV5-1; d_gene: .; abundance: many; CDR3nt: TGCGCCAGCAGCCAAGCCGGGGAGCAGTACTTC; CDR3aa: CASSQAGEQYF
j_gene: TRBJ2-1; v_gene: TRBV5-1; d_gene: TRBD2; abundance: many; CDR3nt: TGTGCCAGCAGCTTAGTCGCGGGGGGGAACAATGAGCAGTTCTTC; CDR3aa: CASSLVAGGNNEQFF
j_gene: TRBJ2-1; v_gene: TRBV7-2; d_gene: .; abundance: .; CDR3nt: TGTGCCACAGCACCACTACCGGGGGAAGGGTCTGAGCAGTTCTTC; CDR3aa: CATAPLPGEGSEQFF
j_gene: TRBJ2-1; v_gene: TRBV7-2; d_gene: TRBD2; abundance: .; CDR3nt: TGTGCCAGCAGCTTTGGACTAGCGGGAGAGGGGGAGCAGTTCTTC; CDR3aa: CASSFGLAGEGEQFF
j_gene: TRBJ2-5; v_gene: TRBV15; d_gene: TRBD1; abundance: few; CDR3nt: TGTGCCACCAGCACCCAGACAGGGAGCTGGGAGACCCAGTACTTC; CDR3aa: CATSTQTGSWETQYF
j_gene: TRBJ2-5; v_gene: TRBV11-2; d_gene: .; abundance: few; CDR3nt: TGTGCCAGCAGCTTAGAGGCGGAGGTTCAAGAGACCCAGTACTTC; CDR3aa: CASSLEAEVQETQYF
j_gene: TRBJ1-4; v_gene: TRBV27; d_gene: .; abundance: .; CDR3nt: TGTGCCAGCGGGGACCTCGGGGAAAAACTGTTTTTT; CDR3aa: CASGDLGEKLFF
j_gene: TRBJ2-7; v_gene: TRBV3-1; d_gene: .; abundance: .; CDR3nt: TGTGCCAGCAGCCAAGAACTCGGATACTACGAGCAGTACTTC; CDR3aa: CASSQELGYYEQYF
j_gene: TRBJ2-5; v_gene: TRBV14; d_gene: .; abundance: few; CDR3nt: TGTGCCAGCAGCCAGATCACGGGGACCCAGTGCTTC; CDR3aa: CASSQITGTQCF
j_gene: TRBJ2-1; v_gene: TRBV13; d_gene: .; abundance: .; CDR3nt: TGTGCCAGCGCCATGGTTTCCTCCTACAATGAGCAGTTCTTC; CDR3aa: CASAMVSSYNEQFF